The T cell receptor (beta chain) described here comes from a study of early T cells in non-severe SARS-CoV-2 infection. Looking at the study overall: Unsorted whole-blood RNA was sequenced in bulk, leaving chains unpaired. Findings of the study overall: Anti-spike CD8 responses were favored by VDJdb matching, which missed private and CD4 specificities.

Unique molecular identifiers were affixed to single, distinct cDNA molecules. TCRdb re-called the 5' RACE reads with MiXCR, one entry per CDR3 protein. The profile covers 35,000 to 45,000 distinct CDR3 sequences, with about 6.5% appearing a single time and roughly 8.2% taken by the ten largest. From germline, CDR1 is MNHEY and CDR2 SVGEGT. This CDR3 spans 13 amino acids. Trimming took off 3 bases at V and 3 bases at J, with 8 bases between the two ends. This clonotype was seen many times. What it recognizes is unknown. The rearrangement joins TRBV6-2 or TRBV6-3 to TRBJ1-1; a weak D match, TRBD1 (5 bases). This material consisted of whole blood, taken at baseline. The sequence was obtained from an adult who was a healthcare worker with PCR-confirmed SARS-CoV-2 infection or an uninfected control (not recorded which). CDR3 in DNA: TGTGCCAGCAGTTATTTCAGGGACACTGAAGCTTTCTTT. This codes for CASSYFRDTEAFF.